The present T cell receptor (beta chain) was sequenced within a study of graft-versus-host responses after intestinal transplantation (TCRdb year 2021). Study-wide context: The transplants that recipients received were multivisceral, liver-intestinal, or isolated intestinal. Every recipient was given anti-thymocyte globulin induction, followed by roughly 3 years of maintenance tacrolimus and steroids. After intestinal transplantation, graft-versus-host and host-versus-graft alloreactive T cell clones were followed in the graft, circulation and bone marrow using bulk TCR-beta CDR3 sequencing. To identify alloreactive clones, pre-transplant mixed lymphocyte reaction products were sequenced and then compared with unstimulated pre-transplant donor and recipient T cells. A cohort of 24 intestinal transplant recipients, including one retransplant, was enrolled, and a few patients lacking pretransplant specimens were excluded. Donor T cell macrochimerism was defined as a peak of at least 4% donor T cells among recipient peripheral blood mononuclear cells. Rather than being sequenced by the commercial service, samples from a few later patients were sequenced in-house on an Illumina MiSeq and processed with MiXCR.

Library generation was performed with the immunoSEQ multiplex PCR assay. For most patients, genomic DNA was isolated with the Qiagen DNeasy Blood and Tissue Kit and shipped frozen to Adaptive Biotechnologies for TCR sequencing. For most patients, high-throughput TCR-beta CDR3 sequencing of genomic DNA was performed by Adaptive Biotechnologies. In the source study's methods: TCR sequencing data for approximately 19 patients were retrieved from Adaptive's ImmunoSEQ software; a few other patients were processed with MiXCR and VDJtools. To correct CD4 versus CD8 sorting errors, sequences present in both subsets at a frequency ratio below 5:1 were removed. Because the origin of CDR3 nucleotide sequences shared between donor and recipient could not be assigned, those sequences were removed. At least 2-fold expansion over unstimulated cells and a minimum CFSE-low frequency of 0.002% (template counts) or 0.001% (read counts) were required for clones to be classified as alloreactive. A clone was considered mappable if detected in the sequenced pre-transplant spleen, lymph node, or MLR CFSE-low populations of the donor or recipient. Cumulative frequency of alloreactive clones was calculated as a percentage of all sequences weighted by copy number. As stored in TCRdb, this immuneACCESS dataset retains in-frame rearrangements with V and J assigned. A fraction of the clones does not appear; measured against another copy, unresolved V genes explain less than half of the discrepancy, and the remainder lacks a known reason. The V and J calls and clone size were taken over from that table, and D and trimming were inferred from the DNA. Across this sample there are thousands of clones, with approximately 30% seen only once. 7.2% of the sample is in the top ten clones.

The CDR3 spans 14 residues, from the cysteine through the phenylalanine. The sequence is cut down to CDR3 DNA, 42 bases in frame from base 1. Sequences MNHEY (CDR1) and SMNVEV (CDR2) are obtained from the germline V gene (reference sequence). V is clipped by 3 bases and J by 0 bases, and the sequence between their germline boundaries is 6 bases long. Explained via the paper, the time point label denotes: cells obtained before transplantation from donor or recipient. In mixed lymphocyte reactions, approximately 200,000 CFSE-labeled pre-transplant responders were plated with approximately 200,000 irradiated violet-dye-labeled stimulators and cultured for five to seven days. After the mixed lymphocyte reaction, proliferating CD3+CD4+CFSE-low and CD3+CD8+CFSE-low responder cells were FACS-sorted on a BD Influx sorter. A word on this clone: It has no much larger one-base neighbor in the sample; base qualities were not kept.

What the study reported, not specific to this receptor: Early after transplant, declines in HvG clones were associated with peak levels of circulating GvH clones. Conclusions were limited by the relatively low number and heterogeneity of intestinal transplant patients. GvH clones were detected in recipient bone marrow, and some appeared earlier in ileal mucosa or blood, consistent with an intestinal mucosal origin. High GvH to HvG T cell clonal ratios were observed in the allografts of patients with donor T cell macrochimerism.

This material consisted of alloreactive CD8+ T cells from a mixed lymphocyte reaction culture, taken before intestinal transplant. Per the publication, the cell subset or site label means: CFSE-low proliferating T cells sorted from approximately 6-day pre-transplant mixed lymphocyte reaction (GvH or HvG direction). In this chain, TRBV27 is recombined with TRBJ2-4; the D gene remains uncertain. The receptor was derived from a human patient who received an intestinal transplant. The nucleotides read TGTGCCAGCAGTTTGGGCCCAGCCAAAAACATTCAGTACTTC. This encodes CASSLGPAKNIQYF.